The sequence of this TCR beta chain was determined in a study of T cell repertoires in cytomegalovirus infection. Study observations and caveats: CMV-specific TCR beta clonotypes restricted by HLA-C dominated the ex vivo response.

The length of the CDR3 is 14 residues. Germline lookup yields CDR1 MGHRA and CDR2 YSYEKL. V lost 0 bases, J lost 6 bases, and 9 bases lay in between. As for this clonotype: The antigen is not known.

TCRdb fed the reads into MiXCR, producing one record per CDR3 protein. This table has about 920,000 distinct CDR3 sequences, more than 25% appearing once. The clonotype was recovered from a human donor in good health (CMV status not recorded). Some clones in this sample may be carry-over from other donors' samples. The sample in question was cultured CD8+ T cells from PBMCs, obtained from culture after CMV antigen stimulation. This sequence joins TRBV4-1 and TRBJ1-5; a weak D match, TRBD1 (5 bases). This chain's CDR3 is CASSQDTGPQPQHF. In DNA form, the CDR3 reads TGCGCCAGCAGCCAAGACACGGGGCCTCAGCCCCAGCATTTT.